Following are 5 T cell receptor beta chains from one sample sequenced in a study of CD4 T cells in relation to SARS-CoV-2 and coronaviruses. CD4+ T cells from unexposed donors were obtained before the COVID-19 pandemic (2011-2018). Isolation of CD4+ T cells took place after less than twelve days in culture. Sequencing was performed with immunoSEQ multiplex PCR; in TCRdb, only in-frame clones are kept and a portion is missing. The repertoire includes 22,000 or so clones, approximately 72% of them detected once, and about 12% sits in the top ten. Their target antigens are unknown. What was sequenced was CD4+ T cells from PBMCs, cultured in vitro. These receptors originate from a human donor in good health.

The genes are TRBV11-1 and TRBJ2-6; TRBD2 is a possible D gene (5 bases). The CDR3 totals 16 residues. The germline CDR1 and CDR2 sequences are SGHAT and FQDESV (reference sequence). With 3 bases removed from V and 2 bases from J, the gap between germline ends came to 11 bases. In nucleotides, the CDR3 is TGTGCCAGCAGCTTTGGGCAGACTACTGGGGCCAACGTCCTGACTTTC. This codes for CASSFGQTTGANVLTF. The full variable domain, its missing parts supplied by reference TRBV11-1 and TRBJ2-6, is EAEVAQSPRYKITEKSQAVAFWCDPISGHATLYWYRQILGQGPELLVQFQDESVVDDSQLPKDRFSAERLKGVDSTLKIQPAELGDSAMYLCASSFGQTTGANVLTFGAGSRLTVL.

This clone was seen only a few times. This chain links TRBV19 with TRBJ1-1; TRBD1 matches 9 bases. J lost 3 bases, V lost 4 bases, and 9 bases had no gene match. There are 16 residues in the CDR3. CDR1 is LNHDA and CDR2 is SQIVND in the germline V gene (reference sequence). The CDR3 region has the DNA TGTGCCAGTAGTACCGGACAGGGGATTTCTTACACTGAAGCTTTCTTT. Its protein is CASSTGQGISYTEAFF.

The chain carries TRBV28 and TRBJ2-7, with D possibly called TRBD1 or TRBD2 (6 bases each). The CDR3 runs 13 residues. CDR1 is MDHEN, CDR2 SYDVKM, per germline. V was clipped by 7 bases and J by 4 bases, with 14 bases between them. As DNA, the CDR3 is TGTGCCAGCACCCGGGGGCTGACTTACGAGCAGTACTTC. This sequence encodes CASTRGLTYEQYF. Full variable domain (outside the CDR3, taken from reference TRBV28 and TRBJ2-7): DVKVTQSSRYLVKRTGEKVFLECVQDMDHENMFWYRQDPGLGLRLIYFSYDVKMKEKGDIPEGYSVSREKKERFSLILESASTNQTSMYLCASTRGLTYEQYFGPGTRLTVT.

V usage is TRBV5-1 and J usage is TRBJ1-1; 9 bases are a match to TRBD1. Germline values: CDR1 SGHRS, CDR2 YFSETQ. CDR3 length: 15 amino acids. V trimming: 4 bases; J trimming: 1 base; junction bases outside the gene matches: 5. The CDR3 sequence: CASSQGTGPNTEAFF. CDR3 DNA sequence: TGCGCCAGCAGCCAGGGGACAGGGCCGAACACTGAAGCTTTCTTT.

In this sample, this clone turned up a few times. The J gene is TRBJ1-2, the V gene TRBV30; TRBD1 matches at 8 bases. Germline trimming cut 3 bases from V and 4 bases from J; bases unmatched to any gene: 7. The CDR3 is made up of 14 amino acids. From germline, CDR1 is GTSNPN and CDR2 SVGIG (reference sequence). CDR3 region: CAWRDRVDSYGYTF. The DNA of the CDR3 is TGTGCCTGGAGGGACAGGGTCGATTCCTATGGCTACACCTTC.